The 2 T cell receptor beta chains below were found in one sample sequenced in a study of blood T cell repertoires in COVID-19. Here immunoSEQ multiplex PCR was the method, and the copy in TCRdb shows in-frame clones only, minus some. Here the sample spans 220,000 or so clones, approximately 84% being singletons. Sequencing was done on a sample of peripheral blood. These receptor sequences come from a man in his forties or fifties who had recovered from COVID-19.

The chain recombines TRBV4-1 with TRBJ2-1, with D perhaps TRBD1 (5 bases). V lost 3 bases, J lost 10 bases, and 16 bases lay in between. This CDR3 is 14 amino acids long. Germline V lookup: CDR1 MGHRA, CDR2 YSYEKL. The CDR3 DNA is TGCGCCAGCAGCCACCGGCAGGGCCCTATAGAGCAGTTCTTC. Amino acid sequence: CASSHRQGPIEQFF.

This CDR3 reads CASSGGQGAVTGELFF. The CDR3 region has the DNA TGTGCCAGCAGCGGGGGACAGGGGGCGGTCACCGGGGAGCTGTTTTTT. V usage is TRBV5-4 and J usage is TRBJ2-2; 12 bases are a match to TRBD1. The CDR3 is 16 amino acids. Trimming at V came to 4 bases and at J to 4 bases, leaving 5 bases not matched to a gene. CDR1 is SGHNT, CDR2 YYREEE, per germline (reference sequence). The whole variable domain, remainder taken from reference TRBV5-4 and TRBJ2-2, is ETGVTQSPTHLIKTRGQQVTLRCSSQSGHNTVSWYQQALGQGPQFIFQYYREEENGRGNFPPRFSGLQFPNYSSELNVNALELDDSALYLCASSGGQGAVTGELFFGEGSRLTVL.